This T cell receptor beta chain came from a study of T cell responses to AZD1222 COVID-19 vaccine. Repertoires were generated with immunoSEQ multiplex PCR, while TCRdb's copy carries only in-frame clones and drops some. The sample shows roughly 150,000 clones, roughly nine tenths of them seen only once. This receptor was taken from an adult in good health. Sequencing was performed on peripheral blood, taken on day 0 of AZD1222 vaccination.

Here the CDR3 DNA reads TGTGCCAGCAGTTACGATGGATATGGCTACACCTTC. This sequence encodes CASSYDGYGYTF. The chain carries TRBV6-5 and TRBJ1-2, with D unclear. V was clipped by 2 bases and J by 5 bases, with 6 bases between them. This CDR3 is built from 12 residues. Germline values: CDR1 MNHEY, CDR2 SVGAGI.